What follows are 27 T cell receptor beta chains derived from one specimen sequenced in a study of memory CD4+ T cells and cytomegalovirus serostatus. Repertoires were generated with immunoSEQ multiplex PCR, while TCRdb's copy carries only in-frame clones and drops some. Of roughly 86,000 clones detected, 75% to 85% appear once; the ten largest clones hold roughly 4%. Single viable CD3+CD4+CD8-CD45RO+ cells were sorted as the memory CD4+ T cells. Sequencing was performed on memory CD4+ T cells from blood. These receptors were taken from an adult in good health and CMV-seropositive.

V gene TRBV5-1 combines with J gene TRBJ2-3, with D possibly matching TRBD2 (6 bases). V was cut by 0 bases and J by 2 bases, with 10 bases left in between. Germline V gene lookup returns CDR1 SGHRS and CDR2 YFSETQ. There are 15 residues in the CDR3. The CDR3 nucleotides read TGCGCCAGCAGCTTGGGCTCTAGCGCCACAGATACGCAGTATTTT. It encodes CASSLGSSATDTQYF.

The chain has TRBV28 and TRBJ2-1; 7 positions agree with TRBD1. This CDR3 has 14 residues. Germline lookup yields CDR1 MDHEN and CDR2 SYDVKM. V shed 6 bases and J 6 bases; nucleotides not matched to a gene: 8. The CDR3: CASRKGQVRNEQFF. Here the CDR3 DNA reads TGTGCCAGCAGGAAAGGACAGGTTCGCAATGAGCAGTTCTTC.

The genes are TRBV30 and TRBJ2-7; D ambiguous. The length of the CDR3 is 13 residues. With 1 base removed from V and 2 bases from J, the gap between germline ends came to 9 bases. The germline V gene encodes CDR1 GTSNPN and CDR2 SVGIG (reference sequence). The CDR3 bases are TGTGCCTGGAGTGGGTCAAACCCCTACGAGCAGTACTTC. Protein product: CAWSGSNPYEQYF.

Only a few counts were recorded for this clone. The chain's CDR3 is CASIPGQGGYGYTF. DNA of the CDR3: TGTGCCAGTATCCCGGGACAGGGTGGATATGGCTACACCTTC. The V gene is TRBV19, the J gene TRBJ1-2; 9 positions match TRBD1. This CDR3 has 14 amino acids. After removal of 7 bases from V and 5 bases from J, the junction contained 8 bases not matched to a gene. Germline values: CDR1 LNHDA, CDR2 SQIVND (reference sequence).

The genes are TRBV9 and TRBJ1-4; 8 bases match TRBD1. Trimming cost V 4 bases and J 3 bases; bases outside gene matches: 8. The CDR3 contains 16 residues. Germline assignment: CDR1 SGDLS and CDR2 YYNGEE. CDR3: CASSTSHRGANEKLFF. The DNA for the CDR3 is TGTGCCAGCAGCACCTCCCACAGGGGGGCTAATGAAAAACTGTTTTTT.

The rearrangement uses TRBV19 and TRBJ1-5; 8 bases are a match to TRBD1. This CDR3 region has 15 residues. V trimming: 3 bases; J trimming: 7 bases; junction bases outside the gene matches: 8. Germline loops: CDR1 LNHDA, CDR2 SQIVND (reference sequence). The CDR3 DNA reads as TGTGCCAGTAGTATCATAGACAGGGGTGAACAGCCCCAGCATTTT. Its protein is CASSIIDRGEQPQHF.

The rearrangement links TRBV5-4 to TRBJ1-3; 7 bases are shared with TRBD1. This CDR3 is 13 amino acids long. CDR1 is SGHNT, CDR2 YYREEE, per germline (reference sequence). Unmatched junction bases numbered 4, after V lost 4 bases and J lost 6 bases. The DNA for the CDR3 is TGTGCCAGCAGCGTAACAGGGGTAAACACCATATATTTT. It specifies CASSVTGVNTIYF.

CDR3 amino acids: CASSFETGGQIYSNQPQHF. The CDR3 nucleotides are TGTGCCAGCAGTTTCGAGACAGGGGGCCAAATTTATAGCAATCAGCCCCAGCATTTT. J is TRBJ1-5 and V is TRBV28; 10 nucleotides agree with TRBD1. This CDR3 is built from 19 residues. J lost 0 bases, V lost 3 bases, and 11 bases had no gene match. The germline gives CDR1 MDHEN, CDR2 SYDVKM.

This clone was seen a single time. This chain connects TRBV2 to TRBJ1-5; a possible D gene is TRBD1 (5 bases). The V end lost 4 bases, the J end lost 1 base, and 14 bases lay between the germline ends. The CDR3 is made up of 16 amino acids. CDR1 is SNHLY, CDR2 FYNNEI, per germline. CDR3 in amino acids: CASSVGQGNSNQPQHF. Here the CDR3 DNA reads TGTGCCAGCAGTGTCGGGCAGGGTAACAGCAATCAGCCCCAGCATTTT. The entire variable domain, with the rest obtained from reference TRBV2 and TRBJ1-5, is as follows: EPEVTQTPSHQVTQMGQEVILRCVPISNHLYFYWYRQILGQKVEFLVSFYNNEISEKSEIFDDQFSVERPDGSNFTLKIRSTKLEDSAMYFCASSVGQGNSNQPQHFGDGTRLSIL.

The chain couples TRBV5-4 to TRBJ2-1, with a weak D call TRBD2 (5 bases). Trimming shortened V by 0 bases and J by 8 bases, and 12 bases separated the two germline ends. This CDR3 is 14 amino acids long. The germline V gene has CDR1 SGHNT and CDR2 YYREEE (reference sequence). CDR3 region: CASSLALAEDEQFF. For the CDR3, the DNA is TGTGCCAGCAGCTTGGCCCTAGCCGAGGATGAGCAGTTCTTC.

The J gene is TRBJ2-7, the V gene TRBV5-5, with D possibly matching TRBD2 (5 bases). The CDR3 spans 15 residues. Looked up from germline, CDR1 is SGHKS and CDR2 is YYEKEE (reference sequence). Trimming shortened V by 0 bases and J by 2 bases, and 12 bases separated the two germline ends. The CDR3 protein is CASSLGGATTYEQYF. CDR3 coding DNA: TGTGCCAGCAGCTTGGGGGGAGCGACGACCTACGAGCAGTACTTC.

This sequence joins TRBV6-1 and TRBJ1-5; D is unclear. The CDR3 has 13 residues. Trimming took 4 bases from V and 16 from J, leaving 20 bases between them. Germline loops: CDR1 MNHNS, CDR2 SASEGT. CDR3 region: CASSVHIDHTDHF. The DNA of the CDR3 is TGTGCCAGCAGTGTACATATTGACCATACCGACCATTTT.

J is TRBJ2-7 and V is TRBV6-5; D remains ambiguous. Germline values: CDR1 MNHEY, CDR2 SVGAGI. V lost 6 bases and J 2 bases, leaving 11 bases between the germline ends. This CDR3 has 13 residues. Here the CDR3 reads CASRNTQTYEQYF. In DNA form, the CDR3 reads TGTGCCAGCAGGAACACTCAAACCTACGAGCAGTACTTC.

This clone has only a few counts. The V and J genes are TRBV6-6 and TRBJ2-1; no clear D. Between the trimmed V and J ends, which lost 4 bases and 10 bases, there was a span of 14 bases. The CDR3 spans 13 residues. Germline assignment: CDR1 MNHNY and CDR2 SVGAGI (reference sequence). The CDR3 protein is CASSSQRSREQFF. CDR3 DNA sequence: TGTGCCAGCAGTTCCCAGAGGTCGAGAGAGCAGTTCTTC.

Here the CDR3 reads CASSLGVASGTDTQYF. CDR3 nucleotide sequence: TGCGCCAGCAGCTTGGGGGTAGCGTCCGGTACAGATACGCAGTATTTT. This chain links TRBV5-1 with TRBJ2-3, with D maybe TRBD2 (5 bases). The CDR3 is 16 amino acids. The V end lost 0 bases, the J end lost 3 bases, and 14 bases lay between the germline ends. Germline lookup yields CDR1 SGHRS and CDR2 YFSETQ.

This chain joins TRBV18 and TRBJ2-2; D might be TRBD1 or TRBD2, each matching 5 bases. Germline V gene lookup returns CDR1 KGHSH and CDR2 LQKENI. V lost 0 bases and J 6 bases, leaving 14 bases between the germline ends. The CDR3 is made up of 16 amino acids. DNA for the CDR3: TGTGCCAGCTCACCACCTTCAACGAGGGGCGCCGGGGAGCTGTTTTTT. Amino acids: CASSPPSTRGAGELFF. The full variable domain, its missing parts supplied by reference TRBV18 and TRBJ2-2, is NAGVMQNPRHLVRRRGQEARLRCSPMKGHSHVYWYRQLPEEGLKFMVYLQKENIIDESGMPKERFSAEFPKEGPSILRIQQVVRGDSAAYFCASSPPSTRGAGELFFGEGSRLTVL.

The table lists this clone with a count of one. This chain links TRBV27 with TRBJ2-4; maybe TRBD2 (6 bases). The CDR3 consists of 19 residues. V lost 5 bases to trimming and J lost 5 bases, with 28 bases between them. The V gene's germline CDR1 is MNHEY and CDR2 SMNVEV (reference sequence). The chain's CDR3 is CASSITPFTSNLQQNIQYF. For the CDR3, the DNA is TGTGCCAGCAGTATTACCCCGTTTACTAGCAACCTTCAACAAAACATTCAGTACTTC.

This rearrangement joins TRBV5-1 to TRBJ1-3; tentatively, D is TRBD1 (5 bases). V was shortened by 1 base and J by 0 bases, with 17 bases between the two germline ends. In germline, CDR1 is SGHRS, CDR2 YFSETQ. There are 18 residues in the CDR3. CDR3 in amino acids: CASSLSGAGSFSGNTIYF. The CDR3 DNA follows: TGCGCCAGCAGCTTGTCCGGGGCAGGGTCTTTCTCTGGAAACACCATATATTTT.

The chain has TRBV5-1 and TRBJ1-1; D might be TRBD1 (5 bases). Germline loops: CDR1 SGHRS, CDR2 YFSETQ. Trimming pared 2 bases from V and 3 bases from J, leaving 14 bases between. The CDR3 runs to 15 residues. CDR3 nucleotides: TGCGCCAGCAGCTTCTCAGGTTCGGGGGACACTGAAGCTTTCTTT. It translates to CASSFSGSGDTEAFF.

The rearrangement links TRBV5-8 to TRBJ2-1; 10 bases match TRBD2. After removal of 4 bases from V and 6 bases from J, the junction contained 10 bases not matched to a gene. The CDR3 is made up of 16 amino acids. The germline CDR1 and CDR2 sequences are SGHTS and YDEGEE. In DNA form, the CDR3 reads TGTGCCAGCAGCGTGGGGCGGCTAGCGGGAGTCAATGAGCAGTTCTTC. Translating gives CASSVGRLAGVNEQFF.

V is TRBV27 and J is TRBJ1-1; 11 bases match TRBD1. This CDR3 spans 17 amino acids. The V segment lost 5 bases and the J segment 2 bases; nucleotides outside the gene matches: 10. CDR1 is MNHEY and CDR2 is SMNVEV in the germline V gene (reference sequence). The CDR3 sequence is CASSTTGTGGQNTEAFF. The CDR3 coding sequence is TGTGCCAGCAGTACGACCGGGACAGGGGGTCAAAACACTGAAGCTTTCTTT.

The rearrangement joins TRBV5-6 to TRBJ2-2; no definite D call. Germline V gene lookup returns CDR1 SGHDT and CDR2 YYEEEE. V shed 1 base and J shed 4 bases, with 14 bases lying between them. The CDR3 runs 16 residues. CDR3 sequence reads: CASSLKLLAATGELFF. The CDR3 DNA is TGTGCCAGCAGCTTGAAACTCTTGGCAGCCACCGGGGAGCTGTTTTTT.

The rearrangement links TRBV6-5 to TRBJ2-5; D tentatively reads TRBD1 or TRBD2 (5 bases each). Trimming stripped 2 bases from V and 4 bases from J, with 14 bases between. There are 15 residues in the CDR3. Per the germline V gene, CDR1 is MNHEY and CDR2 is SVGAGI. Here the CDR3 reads CASSYGYSGGETQYF. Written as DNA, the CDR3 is TGTGCCAGCAGTTACGGTTACAGTGGGGGAGAGACCCAGTACTTC.

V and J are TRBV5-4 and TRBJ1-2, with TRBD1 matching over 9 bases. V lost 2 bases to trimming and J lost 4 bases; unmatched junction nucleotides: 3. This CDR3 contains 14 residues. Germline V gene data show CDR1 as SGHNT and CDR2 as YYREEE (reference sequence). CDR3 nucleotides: TGTGCCAGCAGCTTAGGACAGGGGAGCTATGGCTACACCTTC. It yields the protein CASSLGQGSYGYTF. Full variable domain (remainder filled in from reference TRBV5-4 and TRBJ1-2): ETGVTQSPTHLIKTRGQQVTLRCSSQSGHNTVSWYQQALGQGPQFIFQYYREEENGRGNFPPRFSGLQFPNYSSELNVNALELDDSALYLCASSLGQGSYGYTFGSGTRLTVV.

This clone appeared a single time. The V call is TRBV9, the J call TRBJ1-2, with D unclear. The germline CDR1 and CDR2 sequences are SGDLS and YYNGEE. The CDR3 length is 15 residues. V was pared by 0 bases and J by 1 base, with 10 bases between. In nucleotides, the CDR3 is TGTGCCAGCAGCGTAGGAGGTGCGTTTAACTATGGCTACACCTTC. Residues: CASSVGGAFNYGYTF.

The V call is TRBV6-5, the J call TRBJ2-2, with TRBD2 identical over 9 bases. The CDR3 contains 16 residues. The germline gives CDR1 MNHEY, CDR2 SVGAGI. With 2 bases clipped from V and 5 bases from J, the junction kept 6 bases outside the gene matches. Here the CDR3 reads CASSYGAGGQTGELFF. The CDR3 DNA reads TGTGCCAGCAGTTACGGGGCGGGAGGGCAGACCGGGGAGCTGTTTTTT.

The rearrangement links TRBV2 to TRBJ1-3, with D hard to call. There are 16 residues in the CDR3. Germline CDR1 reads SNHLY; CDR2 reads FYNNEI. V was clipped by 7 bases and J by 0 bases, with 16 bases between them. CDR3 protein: CASTLDLGYSGNTIYF. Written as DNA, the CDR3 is TGTGCCAGCACGCTCGACCTGGGATACTCTGGAAACACCATATATTTT.